The rows below give T cell receptor beta chains drawn from one sample of a study of T cell repertoires in cytomegalovirus infection. One entry per CDR3 protein, called by TCRdb with MiXCR from the reads. The table includes some 560,000 distinct CDR3 sequences, just under 40% detected once. Their specific antigens are unknown. Sequences were derived from cultured PBMCs, sampled from culture after CMV antigen stimulation. The origin of the receptors is a human donor in good health (CMV status not recorded). Some clones in this sample may be carry-over from other donors' samples. Both conserved end residues are part of each CDR3. Each record gives: J gene, clone size, D gene, V gene, CDR3 protein, CDR3 DNA. A D gene is named only where the DNA matches it firmly. Expanded clones are given a class, and other clones once, few, many or no size at all.

j_call: TRBJ2-3
clone_size: -
d_call: -
v_call: TRBV12-3/TRBV12-4
cdr3_aa: CASSSRPGPDTQYF
cdr3_nt: TGTGCCAGCAGTTCCAGGCCGGGGCCAGATACGCAGTATTTT

j_call: TRBJ2-5
clone_size: -
d_call: -
v_call: TRBV15
cdr3_aa: CATSRDPRETQYF
cdr3_nt: TGTGCCACCAGCAGAGACCCGAGGGAGACCCAGTACTTC

j_call: TRBJ2-5
clone_size: -
d_call: -
v_call: TRBV6-2/TRBV6-3
cdr3_aa: CASPRVTGPKGVPLETQYF
cdr3_nt: TGTGCCAGCCCGCGAGTGACAGGCCCTAAGGGGGTCCCTTTAGAGACCCAGTACTTC

j_call: TRBJ1-2
clone_size: -
d_call: TRBD1
v_call: TRBV7-2
cdr3_aa: CASSRGTGENYGYTF
cdr3_nt: TGTGCCAGCAGCAGAGGGACAGGGGAGAACTATGGCTACACCTTC

j_call: TRBJ2-2
clone_size: few
d_call: TRBD2
v_call: TRBV7-2
cdr3_aa: CASSGRASGGELFF
cdr3_nt: TGTGCCAGCAGCGGGCGGGCTAGCGGGGGGGAGCTGTTTTTT

j_call: TRBJ1-2
clone_size: -
d_call: TRBD1
v_call: TRBV7-6
cdr3_aa: CASSPINRGPDYGYTF
cdr3_nt: TGTGCCAGCAGCCCCATAAACAGGGGGCCGGACTATGGCTACACCTTC

j_call: TRBJ2-5
clone_size: -
d_call: -
v_call: TRBV5-4
cdr3_aa: CASSLRRAGETQYF
cdr3_nt: TGTGCCAGCAGCCTTCGACGGGCAGGGGAGACCCAGTACTTC

j_call: TRBJ2-3
clone_size: -
d_call: TRBD2
v_call: TRBV11-2
cdr3_aa: CASRLATSTDTQYF
cdr3_nt: TGTGCCAGTCGACTAGCGACTAGCACAGATACGCAGTATTTT

j_call: TRBJ2-3
clone_size: -
d_call: TRBD2
v_call: TRBV20-1
cdr3_aa: CSARTPNRTGLAGGGGTDTQYF
cdr3_nt: TGCAGTGCTAGAACACCGAACCGAACGGGACTAGCGGGGGGGGGCGGCACAGATACGCAGTATTTT

j_call: TRBJ2-7
clone_size: -
d_call: TRBD2
v_call: TRBV10-3
cdr3_aa: CAISDPGLAGGEQYF
cdr3_nt: TGTGCCATCAGTGACCCGGGACTAGCGGGAGGGGAGCAGTACTTC

j_call: TRBJ2-1
clone_size: -
d_call: -
v_call: TRBV7-6
cdr3_aa: CASSQGSRNEQFF
cdr3_nt: TGTGCCAGCAGCCAAGGTTCGCGGAATGAGCAGTTCTTC

j_call: TRBJ2-5
clone_size: -
d_call: -
v_call: TRBV7-2
cdr3_aa: CASSFLSEETQYF
cdr3_nt: TGTGCCAGCAGCTTCCTAAGTGAAGAGACCCAGTACTTC

j_call: TRBJ2-3
clone_size: -
d_call: -
v_call: TRBV29-1
cdr3_aa: CSVVKVNTQYF
cdr3_nt: TGCAGCGTTGTGAAAGTAAATACGCAGTATTTT

j_call: TRBJ2-3
clone_size: -
d_call: -
v_call: TRBV7-9
cdr3_aa: CASSLPGSLDTQYF
cdr3_nt: TGTGCCAGCAGCTTACCCGGTTCCCTAGATACGCAGTATTTT

j_call: TRBJ1-6
clone_size: -
d_call: TRBD1
v_call: TRBV20-1
cdr3_aa: CSARAKAGGSPLHF
cdr3_nt: TGCAGTGCTAGAGCCAAGGCAGGGGGTTCACCCCTCCACTTT

j_call: TRBJ2-2
clone_size: few
d_call: -
v_call: TRBV7-2
cdr3_aa: CASSPRVAANTGELFF
cdr3_nt: TGTGCCAGCAGCCCCCGGGTGGCGGCGAACACCGGGGAGCTGTTTTTT

j_call: TRBJ1-4
clone_size: -
d_call: -
v_call: TRBV28
cdr3_aa: CASFRGPNEKLFF
cdr3_nt: TGTGCCAGTTTCCGGGGTCCGAATGAAAAACTGTTTTTT

j_call: TRBJ2-7
clone_size: few
d_call: -
v_call: TRBV28
cdr3_aa: CASSAPRPIPEQYF
cdr3_nt: TGTGCCAGCAGTGCCCCGCGACCTATCCCCGAGCAGTACTTC

j_call: TRBJ2-1
clone_size: few
d_call: -
v_call: TRBV20-1
cdr3_aa: CSARVRNEQFF
cdr3_nt: TGCAGTGCTAGAGTACGTAATGAGCAGTTCTTC

j_call: TRBJ2-5
clone_size: many
d_call: TRBD2
v_call: TRBV7-2
cdr3_aa: CASNSGLAGETQYF
cdr3_nt: TGTGCCAGCAACTCCGGACTAGCGGGAGAGACCCAGTACTTC

j_call: TRBJ2-2
clone_size: few
d_call: -
v_call: TRBV7-2
cdr3_aa: CASSVRHTGELFF
cdr3_nt: TGTGCCAGCAGCGTCAGGCACACCGGGGAGCTGTTTTTT

j_call: TRBJ1-5
clone_size: few
d_call: TRBD1
v_call: TRBV6-1
cdr3_aa: CASSELGTGHQPQHF
cdr3_nt: TGTGCCAGCAGTGAATTGGGGACAGGCCATCAGCCCCAGCATTTT

j_call: TRBJ1-5
clone_size: -
d_call: TRBD1
v_call: TRBV12-3/TRBV12-4
cdr3_aa: CASSSGTGGLQPQHF
cdr3_nt: TGTGCCAGCAGTTCCGGGACAGGGGGCCTTCAGCCCCAGCATTTT

j_call: TRBJ2-5
clone_size: -
d_call: TRBD1
v_call: TRBV7-9
cdr3_aa: CASSLVGQGLETQYF
cdr3_nt: TGTGCCAGCAGCTTAGTAGGACAGGGCTTGGAGACCCAGTACTTC

j_call: TRBJ2-3
clone_size: -
d_call: TRBD2
v_call: TRBV20-1
cdr3_aa: CSANGGGLDTQYF
cdr3_nt: TGCAGTGCTAATGGCGGGGGTCTAGATACGCAGTATTTT

j_call: TRBJ2-7
clone_size: -
d_call: TRBD1
v_call: TRBV4-1
cdr3_aa: CASSPYTGGSYEQYF
cdr3_nt: TGCGCCAGCAGCCCTTATACAGGGGGCTCCTACGAGCAGTACTTC

j_call: TRBJ2-7
clone_size: few
d_call: -
v_call: TRBV7-6
cdr3_aa: CASSLALASYEQYF
cdr3_nt: TGTGCCAGCAGCTTAGCGCTGGCCTCCTACGAGCAGTACTTC

j_call: TRBJ1-5
clone_size: -
d_call: -
v_call: TRBV7-6
cdr3_aa: CASSPGGDWQPQHF
cdr3_nt: TGTGCCAGCAGCCCCGGGGGAGATTGGCAGCCCCAGCATTTT

j_call: TRBJ1-1
clone_size: many
d_call: -
v_call: TRBV7-2
cdr3_aa: CASSLGAGYTEAFF
cdr3_nt: TGTGCCAGCAGCTTAGGAGCAGGGTACACTGAAGCTTTCTTT

j_call: TRBJ2-1
clone_size: -
d_call: -
v_call: TRBV24-1
cdr3_aa: CATSDPQATGVDEQFF
cdr3_nt: TGTGCCACCAGTGATCCCCAGGCCACGGGGGTCGATGAGCAGTTCTTC

j_call: TRBJ2-7
clone_size: few
d_call: TRBD2
v_call: TRBV19
cdr3_aa: CASRWTSDPMSSYEQYF
cdr3_nt: TGTGCCAGTAGATGGACTAGCGACCCCATGAGCTCCTACGAGCAGTACTTC

j_call: TRBJ2-7
clone_size: -
d_call: -
v_call: TRBV7-2
cdr3_aa: CAIAWGRGQSSYEQYF
cdr3_nt: TGTGCCATCGCATGGGGGAGGGGGCAGAGCTCCTACGAGCAGTACTTC

j_call: TRBJ2-3
clone_size: -
d_call: -
v_call: TRBV7-8
cdr3_aa: CASSLGFYSEYTQYF
cdr3_nt: TGTGCCAGCAGCTTAGGTTTTTATTCCGAGTATACGCAGTATTTT

j_call: TRBJ2-3
clone_size: -
d_call: TRBD2
v_call: TRBV10-3
cdr3_aa: CAHGASGRRTDTQYF
cdr3_nt: TGTGCCCACGGGGCTAGCGGGAGACGCACAGATACGCAGTATTTT

j_call: TRBJ2-1
clone_size: many
d_call: -
v_call: TRBV7-8
cdr3_aa: CASSLRRFGVSYNEQFF
cdr3_nt: TGTGCCAGCAGCTTACGTCGGTTCGGCGTCTCCTACAATGAGCAGTTCTTC

j_call: TRBJ2-1
clone_size: once
d_call: TRBD2
v_call: TRBV7-6
cdr3_aa: CASSLGSARGGYNEQFF
cdr3_nt: TGTGCCAGCAGCTTAGGGTCGGCGCGCGGGGGTTACAATGAGCAGTTCTTC

j_call: TRBJ2-5
clone_size: -
d_call: TRBD1
v_call: TRBV6-1
cdr3_aa: CASSLTGLKETQYF
cdr3_nt: TGTGCCAGCAGTCTGACAGGGCTGAAAGAGACCCAGTACTTC

j_call: TRBJ2-6
clone_size: -
d_call: -
v_call: TRBV7-2
cdr3_aa: CAGLGGANVLTF
cdr3_nt: TGTGCCGGGTTGGGTGGGGCCAACGTCCTGACTTTC

j_call: TRBJ2-3
clone_size: few
d_call: TRBD1
v_call: TRBV12-3/TRBV12-4
cdr3_aa: CASSLGITSGGDTQYF
cdr3_nt: TGTGCCAGCAGTTTAGGCATAACTTCAGGGGGAGATACGCAGTATTTT